This TCR beta chain was recorded in a study of T cell responses to AZD1222 COVID-19 vaccine. The table came from immunoSEQ multiplex PCR; TCRdb's copy has only in-frame clones and leaves some out. Of roughly 140,000 clones listed, under 95% were seen once; the top ten hold 5%. CDR1 and CDR2 from the germline V gene are LNHDA and SQIVND (reference sequence). The ends were cut back, 0 bases at V and 8 bases at J, with 8 bases in the middle. The CDR3 spans 12 residues. This clonotype originated in an adult in good health. The sample consisted of peripheral blood, taken on day 0 of AZD1222 vaccination. The gene calls are TRBV19 and TRBJ2-7; no clear D. The CDR3 sequence is CASSIEAGQQYF. CDR3 DNA: TGTGCCAGTAGTATAGAAGCCGGGCAGCAGTACTTC.